This TCR beta chain is from a study of shared clonotypes between healthy human individuals. On the study more broadly: Each donor's CD4 naive and CD4 memory cells filled three plates apiece, CD8 naive two, and CD8 memory one.

Germline V CDR1 and CDR2: SGHRS, YFSETQ. J lost 5 bases, V lost 0 bases, and 12 bases had no gene match. This CDR3 comprises 17 residues. Assay used: immunoSEQ multiplex PCR; TCRdb lists only in-frame clones, some missing. Of about 2.3 million clones listed, just under 95% are singletons. Sequencing was carried out using naive CD4+ T cells from PBMCs. Subset indicated: CD45RA+ positively selected. The clonotype originates from a man aged 18 to 35 in good health. Some clones in this sample may be carry-over from other donors' samples. The chain links TRBV5-1 to TRBJ2-5; 8 nucleotides align to TRBD1. The CDR3 is CASSLAGRAGGLETQYF. The CDR3 DNA follows: TGCGCCAGCAGCTTGGCCGGAAGGGCAGGGGGCCTGGAGACCCAGTACTTC.